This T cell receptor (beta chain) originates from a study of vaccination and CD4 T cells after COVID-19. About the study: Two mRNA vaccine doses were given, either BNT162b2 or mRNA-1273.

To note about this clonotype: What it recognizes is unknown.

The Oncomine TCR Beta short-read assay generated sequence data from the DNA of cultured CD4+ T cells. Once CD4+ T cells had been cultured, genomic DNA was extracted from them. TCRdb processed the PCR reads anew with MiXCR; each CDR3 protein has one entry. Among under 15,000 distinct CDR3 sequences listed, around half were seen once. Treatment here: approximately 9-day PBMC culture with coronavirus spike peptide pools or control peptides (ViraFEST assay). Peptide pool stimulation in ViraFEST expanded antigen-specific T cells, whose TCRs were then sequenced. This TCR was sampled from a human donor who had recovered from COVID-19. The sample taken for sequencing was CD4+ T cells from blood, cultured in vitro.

CDR3: CATSGLAGDGSRELFF. The CDR3 nucleotides are TGTGCCACCAGTGGACTAGCGGGAGATGGTAGCCGGGAGCTGTTTTTT. The V call is TRBV24-1, the J call TRBJ2-2, with 12 bases matching TRBD2. V was pared by 5 bases and J by 9 bases, with 9 bases of the junction left unmatched. Germline V gene sequence: CDR1 KGHDR, CDR2 SFDVKD. The CDR3 totals 16 residues.